Listed below are T cell receptor beta chains from one sample, sequenced in a study of shared clonotypes between healthy human individuals. Profiling relied on immunoSEQ multiplex PCR, and the TCRdb table lists in-frame clones only, not all of them. Of around 2.5 million clones in the sample, approximately 94% were seen once. Sequencing was carried out using naive CD4+ T cells from PBMCs. The receptors derive from a man aged 18 to 30 in good health. Some clones in this sample may be carry-over from other donors' samples. CDR3s include the opening cysteine and the closing phenylalanine or tryptophan. The D gene is left open where the match is weak. Not all rows give a size; the values are once, few, many and, for expanded clones, a class.

j_call | v_call | d_call | cdr3_length | clone_size | cdr3_aa | cdr3_nt
TRBJ1-5 | TRBV19 | NA | 15 | NA | CASSIEGYSNQPQHF | TGTGCCAGTAGTATCGAGGGTTATAGCAATCAGCCCCAGCATTTT
TRBJ2-7 | TRBV30 | NA | 14 | NA | CAWGGTPTPYEQYF | TGTGCCTGGGGAGGGACTCCCACCCCCTACGAGCAGTACTTC
TRBJ2-6 | TRBV12-2 | NA | 18 | NA | CASRLPVPLSSGANVLTF | TGTGCAAGTCGCTTGCCAGTTCCCTTAAGCTCTGGGGCCAACGTCCTGACTTTC
TRBJ1-1 | TRBV18 | NA | 13 | NA | CASSPAGYTEAFF | TGTGCCAGCTCACCAGCGGGGTACACTGAAGCTTTCTTT
TRBJ2-1 | TRBV19 | NA | 13 | NA | CASSINRDNEQFF | TGTGCCAGTAGTATCAACAGAGACAATGAGCAGTTCTTC
TRBJ1-4 | TRBV5-1 | NA | 15 | NA | CASSLVGGYSEKLFF | TGCGCCAGCAGCTTGGTCGGGGGATATAGTGAAAAACTGTTTTTT
TRBJ1-1 | TRBV5-1 | TRBD1 | 13 | few | CASSLTGDTEAFF | TGCGCCAGCAGCTTAACAGGGGACACTGAAGCTTTCTTT
TRBJ1-3 | TRBV19 | NA | 11 | NA | CASSLGSTIYF | TGTGCCAGTAGTCTCGGGAGCACCATATATTTT
TRBJ1-1 | TRBV10-3 | NA | 13 | NA | CAIKTAMNTEAFF | TGTGCCATCAAGACAGCCATGAACACTGAAGCTTTCTTT
TRBJ2-3 | TRBV11-2 | TRBD2 | 15 | NA | CASSFTGGSTDTQYF | TGTGCCAGCAGCTTTACGGGAGGATCCACAGATACGCAGTATTTT
TRBJ2-7 | TRBV6-1 | NA | 14 | NA | CASTPRGSFYEQYF | TGTGCCAGCACTCCTCGGGGTTCCTTTTACGAGCAGTACTTC
TRBJ2-1 | TRBV6-5 | TRBD1 | 16 | NA | CASSYRNRGSYNEQFF | TGTGCCAGCAGTTACAGAAACAGGGGTTCCTACAATGAGCAGTTCTTC
TRBJ1-4 | TRBV6-1 | TRBD1 | 16 | once | CASSDYPGQGNEKLFF | TGTGCCAGCAGTGACTATCCGGGACAGGGGAATGAAAAACTGTTTTTT
TRBJ2-1 | TRBV11-2 | TRBD2 | 18 | NA | CASSLGVISGRGNNEQFF | TGTGCCAGCAGCTTAGGGGTTATTAGCGGGAGGGGAAACAATGAGCAGTTCTTC
TRBJ1-2 | TRBV5-1 | NA | 14 | NA | CASSLASNNYGYTF | TGCGCCAGCAGCTTAGCCAGTAATAACTATGGCTACACCTTC
TRBJ2-7 | TRBV5-4 | TRBD2 | 19 | NA | CASSLGGTSGSSVRVEQYF | TGTGCCAGCAGCTTGGGGGGGACTAGCGGGAGTTCGGTGCGGGTCGAGCAGTACTTC
TRBJ2-1 | TRBV4-1 | NA | 16 | NA | CASSQGVATTYNEQFF | TGCGCCAGCAGCCAAGGTGTTGCGACAACCTACAATGAGCAGTTCTTC
TRBJ2-7 | TRBV14 | NA | 17 | NA | CASSQGGRGPSTYEQYF | TGTGCCAGCAGCCAAGGCGGGCGGGGGCCTTCCACCTACGAGCAGTACTTC
TRBJ2-3 | TRBV6-1 | TRBD1 | 14 | NA | CASTYRGQGDTQYF | TGTGCCAGCACCTACAGGGGGCAGGGAGATACGCAGTATTTT
TRBJ2-5 | TRBV5-1 | NA | 14 | NA | CASREVLPAETQYF | TGCGCCAGCAGAGAGGTCCTTCCGGCGGAGACCCAGTACTTC
TRBJ1-1 | TRBV6-1 | NA | 13 | once | CASSGYMNTEAFF | TGTGCCAGCAGTGGATACATGAACACTGAAGCTTTCTTT
TRBJ2-7 | TRBV19 | TRBD2 | 15 | NA | CASSMRREATYEQYF | TGTGCCAGTAGTATGCGGCGGGAGGCCACCTACGAGCAGTACTTC
TRBJ2-1 | TRBV6-5 | TRBD1 | 14 | NA | CASSYDRAYNEQFF | TGTGCCAGCAGTTACGACAGGGCCTACAATGAGCAGTTCTTC
TRBJ2-5 | TRBV18 | NA | 13 | few | CASSPGTQETQYF | TGTGCCAGCTCACCAGGGACCCAAGAGACCCAGTACTTC
TRBJ2-1 | TRBV28 | NA | 15 | NA | CASSSSGKAYNEQFF | TGTGCCAGCAGTTCCTCCGGGAAGGCCTACAATGAGCAGTTCTTC
TRBJ2-6 | TRBV18 | NA | 14 | few | CASSPKTGANVLTF | TGTGCCAGCTCACCGAAGACAGGGGCCAACGTCCTGACTTTC
TRBJ2-2 | TRBV11-2 | TRBD2 | 16 | NA | CASSLEFSGSPGELFF | TGTGCCAGCAGCTTAGAGTTTAGCGGGAGCCCCGGGGAGCTGTTTTTT
TRBJ2-3 | TRBV5-1 | NA | 14 | NA | CASSFRGSTDTQYF | TGCGCCAGCAGCTTCCGGGGTAGCACAGATACGCAGTATTTT
TRBJ1-1 | TRBV5-6 | NA | 14 | NA | CASSFRSLKLEAFF | TGTGCCAGCAGCTTTAGGTCGTTGAAGTTGGAAGCTTTCTTT
TRBJ2-1 | TRBV15 | TRBD2 | 13 | NA | CAAATSGYNEQFF | TGTGCCGCTGCGACTAGCGGATACAATGAGCAGTTCTTC